This T cell receptor beta chain originates from a study of cytomegalovirus exposure and HLA in healthy donors. Among the donors, all were healthy bone marrow donors. General study results and limits: Donors were assumed by presence/absence analyses to have roughly uniform sequencing depth.

The PCR contained 60 Vbeta and 13 Jbeta primers. Here immunoSEQ multiplex PCR was the method, and the copy in TCRdb shows in-frame clones only, minus some. This repertoire shows about 150,000 clones, about 86% found once; its top ten account for approximately 2%. With 1 base removed from V and 10 bases from J, the gap between germline ends came to 13 bases. The CDR3 has 13 amino acids. Germline lookup yields CDR1 SGHAT and CDR2 FQNNGV. Comments on this clone: Its specificity is unknown.

This chain connects TRBV11-2 to TRBJ1-1; D gene uncertain. This clonotype was sampled from a young woman in good health and CMV-seronegative. Source material: PBMCs. The CDR3 DNA reads as TGTGCCAGCAGCTTAGGGGTGCGGGCGGGAGCTTTCTTT. Residues: CASSLGVRAGAFF.